The clone carrying this TCR beta chain occurred a few times. Its antigen remains unidentified. The time point was: patch test 1, 2 weeks after DPC sensitization. Treatment denoted: therapeutic diphenylcyclopropenone sensitization with weekly scalp DPC. This sample is drawn from a study of human T cells and chemical hapten exposure. The overall study: Per-sample variation in TCR yield stemmed mainly from small pooled library volume differences. Whole-study results and caveats: Expanded TCRs made up significantly more big CDR3 similarity clusters than controls did.

TCRdb redid the calling of the RACE reads with MiXCR, one entry per CDR3 protein. This table holds 95,000 or so distinct CDR3 sequences, 10% to 13% found once. Trimming removed 5 bases at V and 4 bases at J, with 14 bases between. CDR1 and CDR2 (germline): DFQATT, SNEGSKA (reference sequence). The CDR3 consists of 14 residues. The receptor comes from a man aged 35 to 55 with alopecia areata. Some clones in this sample may be carry-over from other donors' samples. The starting material was whole blood, obtained in connection with sensitization to the hapten diphenylcyclopropenone (DPC). The J gene is TRBJ1-4, the V gene TRBV20-1; D remains ambiguous. CDR3 sequence (DNA): TGCAGTGCTCCCCGTGGCACCCGTAATGAAAAACTGTTTTTT. Its protein is CSAPRGTRNEKLFF.